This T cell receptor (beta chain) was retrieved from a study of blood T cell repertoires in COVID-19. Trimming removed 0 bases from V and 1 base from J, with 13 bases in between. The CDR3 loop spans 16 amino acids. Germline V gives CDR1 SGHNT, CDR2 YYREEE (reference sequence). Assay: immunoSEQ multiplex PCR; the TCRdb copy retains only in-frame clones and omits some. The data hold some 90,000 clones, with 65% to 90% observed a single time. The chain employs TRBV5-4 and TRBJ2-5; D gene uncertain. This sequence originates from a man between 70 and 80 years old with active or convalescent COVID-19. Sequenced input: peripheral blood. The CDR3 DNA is TGTGCCAGCAGCTTGGAACCTGGCACAGTCCAAGAGACCCAGTACTTC. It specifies CASSLEPGTVQETQYF.